The subject of this entry is one T cell receptor beta chain. This sample is drawn from a study of blood T cell repertoires in COVID-19. Study-wide background: The samples span acute and convalescent COVID-19 from the United States, Italy and Spain. The analysed material was cDNA or gDNA that came from T cells, B-cell-depleted T cells, or PBMCs.

In germline, CDR1 is MNHEY, CDR2 SVGEGT. The CDR3 consists of 19 residues. Germline trimming cut 4 bases from V and 4 bases from J; bases unmatched to any gene: 21. The data were produced by immunoSEQ multiplex PCR, yet TCRdb's version contains in-frame clones alone and is incomplete. The sample contains over 150,000 clones, around four fifths of which appear only once. Seattle cases were enrolled at active infection and followed longitudinally. The source material was peripheral blood. This rearrangement joins TRBV6-2 or TRBV6-3 to TRBJ1-2, with 7 bases identical to TRBD1. This TCR was recovered from a woman between 40 and 55 years old with COVID-19, enrolled during active disease. The CDR3 nucleotides are TGTGCCAGCAGTTCAACGCCACGGGACAGTTTAACCCGGGTCTATGGCTACACCTTC. Amino acids: CASSSTPRDSLTRVYGYTF.